This TCR beta chain emerged from a study of CD8+CD57+ T cells in acquired aplastic anemia. Background on the study: The DNA of sorted CD4+ and CD8+ cells averaged roughly 3.2 ug. Where healthy donors were concerned, CD4+ cells averaged around 9.9 million reads. Study-wide results and caveats: Patients and controls had in common 25 to 35 CD8+ CDR3 sequences. CD8+ Simpson's diversity in patients was not significantly different from that in controls.

This clonotype was seen many times. Its antigen is currently unknown. The CDR3 totals 13 residues. Germline assignment: CDR1 ENHRY and CDR2 SYGVKD. The V end was cut by 5 bases, the J end by 1 base, with 9 bases between. Profiling of TCR beta VDJ combinations and CDR3 sequences used genomic DNA as template. In TCRdb, the reads were re-called with MiXCR into one record per CDR3 protein. Of 80,000 or so distinct CDR3 sequences in the sample, over 35% are singletons; the top ten hold 60% to 75%. The chain employs TRBV10-3 and TRBJ2-7, with D maybe TRBD1 (5 bases). The specimen sequenced was sorted CD4+, CD8+, or CD8+CD57+ T cells (not recorded which) from PBMCs. The sequence derives from a human donor in good health, serving as a control. The CDR3 reads CAISPTDSYEQYF. Here the CDR3 DNA reads TGTGCCATCAGTCCGACAGATTCCTACGAGCAGTACTTC.